The 6 T cell receptor beta chains below come from one sample, sequenced in a study of shared clonotypes between healthy human individuals. Sequenced by immunoSEQ multiplex PCR; TCRdb stores in-frame clones only, minus some. The repertoire consists of about 2.4 million clones, with 90% to 95% occurring once and the leading ten covering roughly 0.39%. Input material: naive CD4+ T cells from PBMCs. Subset described: CD45RA+ positively selected. These receptors were taken from a man between 18 and 35 years old in good health. Some clones in this sample may be carry-over from other donors' samples.

This clone was counted a single time. In the same sample, other DNA sequences code for this CDR3. The chain links TRBV28 to TRBJ2-2; D gene unclear. The length of the CDR3 is 13 residues. Germline V gene lookup returns CDR1 MDHEN and CDR2 SYDVKM. V was trimmed by 6 bases and J by 3 bases, leaving 8 bases between them. CDR3 region: CASSLGYTGELFF. The CDR3 DNA follows: TGTGCCAGCAGCCTGGGGTACACCGGGGAGCTGTTTTTT.

This clone appeared a single time. The gene calls are TRBV4-1 and TRBJ2-3; unclear D gene. The CDR3 consists of 13 residues. V was shortened by 2 bases and J by 4 bases, with 7 bases between the two germline ends. Germline V gene sequence: CDR1 MGHRA, CDR2 YSYEKL. The CDR3 DNA follows: TGCGCCAGCAGCCAATGGGTTGCAGATACGCAGTATTTT. Residues: CASSQWVADTQYF.

V is TRBV25-1 and J is TRBJ1-2; the D gene is possibly TRBD1 (6 bases). The CDR3 is 13 amino acids. The V end was cut by 8 bases, the J end by 7 bases, with 17 bases between. Germline CDR1 MGHDK, CDR2 SYGVNS. The CDR3 spells CASGRAGDSGYTF. The DNA for the CDR3 is TGTGCCAGCGGGAGGGCAGGGGATTCTGGCTACACCTTC.

The rearrangement links TRBV6-6 to TRBJ1-2; the D gene is possibly TRBD1 (6 bases). Trimming cost V 5 bases and J 7 bases, with 8 bases left between them. Germline CDR1 is MNHNY and CDR2 is SVGAGI (reference sequence). CDR3 size: 11 residues. The CDR3 region is CASSVGGGYTF. DNA of the CDR3: TGTGCCAGCAGTGTAGGGGGTGGCTACACCTTC.

The rearrangement uses TRBV27 and TRBJ2-3; D not resolved. The CDR3 has 17 residues. Germline assignment: CDR1 MNHEY and CDR2 SMNVEV (reference sequence). Trimming took 3 bases from V and 2 from J, leaving 18 bases between them. The CDR3 nucleotides are TGTGCCAGCAGTTTGTCGTTTTTGGGCAGTATCACAGATACGCAGTATTTT. This gives the protein CASSLSFLGSITDTQYF.

The rearrangement links TRBV28 to TRBJ2-1; TRBD1 matches 7 bases. The CDR3 spans 15 residues. Germline V gene sequence: CDR1 MDHEN, CDR2 SYDVKM. V gave up 4 bases and J gave up 3 bases; unmatched junction bases: 6. The CDR3 DNA reads TGTGCCAGCAGTTGGGACAGTAGAATCTACAATGAGCAGTTCTTC. Protein: CASSWDSRIYNEQFF.